The present T cell receptor (beta chain) was sequenced within a study of CD8 T cells in Susac syndrome. The RNA, about 0.45 to 1 ug, was put through reverse transcription using random hexamers. The method of amplification for TCR beta CDR3 was immunoSEQ multiplex PCR, covering 54 Vbeta and 13 Jbeta. TCRdb itself ran the immunoSEQ multiplex PCR reads through MiXCR, one entry per CDR3 protein. Of around 270,000 distinct CDR3 sequences in the sample, roughly 85% were seen once. From blood CD8+ and CD4+ T cells, the TCR beta chain was sequenced. Those who served as multiple sclerosis controls were treatment-naive patients with stable or active relapsing-remitting disease. The authors negatively isolated CD8+ and CD4+ T cells and FACS-enriched TEMRA cells. This CDR3 contains 13 residues. Trimming removed 5 bases from V and 8 bases from J; junction bases left unmatched: 5. Germline V gives CDR1 DFQATT, CDR2 SNEGSKA (reference sequence).

The receptor comes from a human donor with multiple sclerosis. The chain joins TRBV20-1 to TRBJ2-4; 11 bases map to TRBD1. Material: CD8+ T cells from PBMCs. The CDR3 protein is CSAPGQGVDIQYF. CDR3 sequence (DNA): TGCAGTGCTCCGGGACAGGGGGTAGACATTCAGTACTTC.